The 30 T cell receptor beta chains below come from one sample, sequenced in a study of T cells after somatic rescue of genetic block. Produced via immunoSEQ multiplex PCR; TCRdb's table is partial and in-frame only. The sample includes about 67,000 clones, 92% seen only once; the top ten take under 4%. Sequenced: peripheral blood mononuclear cells (PBMCs). The receptors stem from a man aged 40-49 years.

The chain employs TRBV19 and TRBJ2-5, with 7 bases lining up with TRBD2. J lost 5 bases, V lost 5 bases, and 8 bases had no gene match. Germline-derived CDR1 and CDR2 are LNHDA and SQIVND (reference sequence). CDR3 length equals 14 residues. CDR3 coding DNA: TGTGCCAGTAGTTCGGGGGGAGGACGGGAGACCCAGTACTTC. It codes for CASSSGGGRETQYF.

V usage is TRBV19 and J usage is TRBJ1-6; tentatively, D is TRBD1 (6 bases). The germline V and J ends were trimmed by 6 bases and 7 bases, with 13 bases remaining between them. CDR3 size: 14 residues. Germline lookup yields CDR1 LNHDA and CDR2 SQIVND (reference sequence). As DNA, the CDR3 is TGTGCCAGTAGGATCCGGGGGGCAAATTCACCCCTCCACTTT. It specifies CASRIRGANSPLHF.

This clone is a singleton in its sample. The chain recombines TRBV19 with TRBJ1-1, with D possibly TRBD1 on 5 matching bases. Trimming cost V 6 bases and J 4 bases, with 21 bases left between them. The CDR3 is 16 amino acids. CDR1 is LNHDA, CDR2 SQIVND, per germline (reference sequence). The CDR3 DNA reads TGTGCCAGTAGAAAGGGGAGGGGTTACGGGAGCACTGAAGCTTTCTTT. Amino acids: CASRKGRGYGSTEAFF.

The rearrangement uses TRBV5-6 and TRBJ2-2, with D unclear. Germline V gene lookup returns CDR1 SGHDT and CDR2 YYEEEE. The CDR3 totals 14 residues. Trimming left V 4 bases short and J 1 base short, with 8 bases between. In DNA, the CDR3 is TGTGCCAGCAGCCCCGCCTGGAACACCGGGGAGCTGTTTTTT. Translating gives CASSPAWNTGELFF.

The V gene is TRBV9, the J gene TRBJ1-3; no firm D call. There are 12 residues in the CDR3. From germline, CDR1 is SGDLS and CDR2 YYNGEE. Trimming took 3 bases from V and 4 from J, leaving 5 bases between them. CDR3 loop: CASSGSGNTIYF. As DNA, the CDR3 is TGTGCCAGCAGCGGCAGCGGAAACACCATATATTTT.

The rearrangement uses TRBV30 and TRBJ1-6; the match to TRBD1 covers 7 bases. Germline lookup yields CDR1 GTSNPN and CDR2 SVGIG (reference sequence). This CDR3 region has 13 residues. The junction had 6 bases not matched to a gene; V was cut back by 5 bases and J by 8 bases. CDR3 sequence reads: CAWRGTAHSPLHF. Here the CDR3 DNA reads TGTGCCTGGCGAGGGACAGCACATTCACCCCTCCACTTT.

The chain combines TRBV2 with TRBJ2-3, with D perhaps matching TRBD1 or TRBD2 (5 bases each). Germline V CDR1 and CDR2: SNHLY, FYNNEI. The length of the CDR3 is 15 residues. Trimming removed 6 bases from V and 1 base from J, with 14 bases in between. The CDR3 DNA reads TGTGCCAGCAGGGGACCAGGGTTAGGCACAGATACGCAGTATTTT. Its translation is CASRGPGLGTDTQYF.

The J gene is TRBJ2-1, the V gene TRBV4-3, with 7 bases that match TRBD2. This CDR3 has 16 residues. The germline CDR1 and CDR2 sequences are LGHNA and YSLEER. Germline trimming cut 1 base from V and 2 bases from J; bases unmatched to any gene: 5. CDR3 protein: CASSQVTGGAYNEQFF. The CDR3 nucleotides are TGCGCCAGCAGCCAAGTTACGGGAGGCGCCTACAATGAGCAGTTCTTC.

Note on this clone: The germline gene is not matched at one end of the junction; a read error may be the cause. V usage is TRBV5-6 and J usage is TRBJ2-5, with D tentatively TRBD2 (5 bases). Germline V lookup: CDR1 SGHDT, CDR2 YYEEEE. The CDR3 runs 13 residues. The DNA for the CDR3 is TGTGCCGGCAGCTTGGCGGGCGAAAAGACCCAGTACTTC. It translates to CAGSLAGEKTQYF.

The chain employs TRBV9 and TRBJ2-1; 9 nucleotides agree with TRBD1. Per germline, CDR1 SGDLS and CDR2 YYNGEE. The CDR3 is made up of 17 amino acids. The ends lost 0 bases at V and 6 bases at J; junction bases unmatched: 10. The CDR3 sequence: CASSVGGGGDRVNEQFF. As DNA, the CDR3 is TGTGCCAGCAGCGTAGGAGGAGGGGGGGACAGGGTCAATGAGCAGTTCTTC.

V gene TRBV28 combines with J gene TRBJ2-5, with 7 bases aligning to TRBD2. The V and J ends lost 6 bases and 5 bases, in that order; junction bases with no gene match: 15. This CDR3 is built from 16 residues. CDR1 is MDHEN and CDR2 is SYDVKM in the germline V gene. The CDR3 coding sequence is TGTGCCAGCAGACTTTCCGGGGGGACCGGTGGGGAGACCCAGTACTTC. Protein product: CASRLSGGTGGETQYF.

Written as DNA, the CDR3 is TGTGCCAGCAGTGGGGTGGGGACAGGGCGGACCGGGGAGCTGTTTTTT. Translating it yields CASSGVGTGRTGELFF. The V call is TRBV9, the J call TRBJ2-2; 9 bases align to TRBD1. The CDR3 consists of 16 residues. After removal of 5 bases from V and 5 bases from J, the junction contained 10 bases not matched to a gene. Per germline, CDR1 SGDLS and CDR2 YYNGEE.

The chain has TRBV10-2 and TRBJ1-1; D is unresolved. The length of the CDR3 is 15 residues. Germline V gives CDR1 WSHSY, CDR2 SAAADI. V was pared by 3 bases and J by 1 base, with 12 bases between. The CDR3 bases are TGCGCCAGCAGTGAAAACGGGCGGAGGAACACTGAAGCTTTCTTT. It codes for CASSENGRRNTEAFF.

V usage is TRBV6-6 and J usage is TRBJ2-7; possible D gene TRBD1, 5 bases. CDR1 and CDR2 (germline): MNHNY, SVGAGI (reference sequence). The CDR3 consists of 14 residues. V dropped 0 bases and J dropped 2 bases, with 8 bases sitting between them. The CDR3 spells CASSYSATAYEQYF. The CDR3, as DNA: TGTGCCAGCAGTTACTCTGCGACAGCCTACGAGCAGTACTTC.

The gene calls are TRBV2 and TRBJ2-3; TRBD1 might be the D (6 bases). Germline V gene lookup returns CDR1 SNHLY and CDR2 FYNNEI. The CDR3 is 13 amino acids. The V end was cut by 8 bases, the J end by 3 bases, with 12 bases between. CDR3 nucleotides: TGTGCCAGCGGACAGATGGGGACAGATACGCAGTATTTT. Encoded protein: CASGQMGTDTQYF. Filled out from reference TRBV2 and TRBJ2-3, the complete variable domain reads EPEVTQTPSHQVTQMGQEVILRCVPISNHLYFYWYRQILGQKVEFLVSFYNNEISEKSEIFDDQFSVERPDGSNFTLKIRSTKLEDSAMYFCASGQMGTDTQYFGPGTRLTVL.

This sequence joins TRBV28 and TRBJ1-2; the D is unclear. V lost 6 bases to trimming and J lost 4 bases, with 12 bases between them. Germline V lookup: CDR1 MDHEN, CDR2 SYDVKM. This CDR3 has 13 residues. The CDR3 is CASSPGVRYGYTF. The CDR3 DNA is TGTGCCAGCAGCCCGGGAGTCCGCTATGGCTACACCTTC.

The rearrangement links TRBV5-1 to TRBJ2-1, with D tentatively TRBD2 (6 bases). V dropped 2 bases and J dropped 3 bases, with 15 bases sitting between them. The CDR3 sequence is 16 residues long. In germline, CDR1 is SGHRS, CDR2 YFSETQ. CDR3 nucleotide sequence: TGCGCCAGCAGCTTAAACGGGCCCGGGGGCTACAATGAGCAGTTCTTC. It encodes CASSLNGPGGYNEQFF.

The V and J genes are TRBV6-5 and TRBJ2-3; no clear D. The V end was cut by 8 bases, the J end by 3 bases, with 6 bases between. Germline CDR1 reads MNHEY; CDR2 reads SVGAGI. There are 11 residues in the CDR3. CDR3 sequence: CASGETDTQYF. For the CDR3, the DNA is TGTGCCAGCGGCGAGACAGATACGCAGTATTTT.

V is TRBV5-6 and J is TRBJ1-1; D remains ambiguous. Trimming pared 2 bases from V and 0 bases from J, leaving 5 bases between. Germline loops: CDR1 SGHDT, CDR2 YYEEEE. The CDR3 extends over 13 amino acids. For the CDR3, the DNA is TGTGCCAGCAGCTTTCAGGTGAACACTGAAGCTTTCTTT. This encodes CASSFQVNTEAFF.

The rearrangement links TRBV7-6 to TRBJ2-5; TRBD2 matches 8 bases. Trimming removed 1 base from V and 1 base from J; junction bases left unmatched: 5. Germline lookup yields CDR1 SGHVS and CDR2 FNYEAQ. This CDR3 region has 16 residues. CDR3 in DNA: TGTGCCAGCAGCTTAGGAGGCGGGGGGCCCCAAGAGACCCAGTACTTC. Protein: CASSLGGGGPQETQYF.

V usage is TRBV6-1 and J usage is TRBJ2-7; 10 nucleotides align to TRBD2. CDR3 size: 15 residues. The germline V gene encodes CDR1 MNHNS and CDR2 SASEGT. The trim removed 2 bases at V and 3 bases at J, leaving 4 bases unmatched. The CDR3 loop is CASSENRLAGYEQYF. The CDR3 nucleotides read TGTGCCAGCAGTGAAAACCGACTAGCGGGCTACGAGCAGTACTTC.

V usage is TRBV2 and J usage is TRBJ2-2; 9 bases map to TRBD2. This CDR3 is built from 15 residues. Germline lookup yields CDR1 SNHLY and CDR2 FYNNEI. Unmatched junction bases numbered 4, after V lost 2 bases and J lost 6 bases. Written as DNA, the CDR3 is TGTGCCAGCAGTGAATTGCGGGGGGGCCCCGGGGAGCTGTTTTTT. It encodes CASSELRGGPGELFF.

This chain links TRBV7-9 with TRBJ2-5; perhaps TRBD2 as D (6 bases). The CDR3 runs to 11 residues. Germline V gene lookup returns CDR1 SEHNR and CDR2 FQNEAQ (reference sequence). With 5 bases removed from V and 5 bases from J, the gap between germline ends came to 6 bases. DNA for the CDR3: TGTGCCAGCAGCGCGGGGGAGACCCAGTACTTC. Its protein is CASSAGETQYF.

This clone was seen just once. This chain joins TRBV9 and TRBJ2-2; D ambiguous. The CDR3 is 15 amino acids. V was cut by 0 bases and J by 0 bases, with 6 bases left in between. Germline CDR1 is SGDLS and CDR2 is YYNGEE. Here the CDR3 reads CASSVGESNTGELFF. DNA of the CDR3: TGTGCCAGCAGCGTAGGTGAATCGAACACCGGGGAGCTGTTTTTT.

Only one count was recorded for this clone. V usage is TRBV6-1 and J usage is TRBJ2-3; 8 bases are a match to TRBD1. Trimming took 4 bases from V and 4 from J; bases not matched to a gene: 10. Germline V gene data show CDR1 as MNHNS and CDR2 as SASEGT. CDR3 size: 16 residues. The CDR3 is CASSARTGTTSDTQYF. The CDR3 region has the DNA TGTGCCAGCAGTGCCCGGACAGGGACAACCTCAGATACGCAGTATTTT.

The chain joins TRBV27 to TRBJ1-6, with D perhaps matching TRBD1 (5 bases). Germline CDR1 MNHEY, CDR2 SMNVEV (reference sequence). The CDR3 sequence is 16 residues long. Trimming took off 6 bases at V and 0 bases at J, with 12 bases between the two ends. CDR3 nucleotide sequence: TGTGCCAGCAGCCCTGGGGCGGGCTCCTATAATTCACCCCTCCACTTT. Its translation: CASSPGAGSYNSPLHF.

This chain links TRBV6-5 with TRBJ2-7; possibly TRBD2 for D (8 bases). Germline values: CDR1 MNHEY, CDR2 SVGAGI. The CDR3 length is 15 residues. Trimming cost V 9 bases and J 1 base, with 19 bases left between them. The CDR3 DNA sequence: TGTGCCAGTGCTTATAGCGGGACAGAGTCCTACGAGCAGTACTTC. Translation: CASAYSGTESYEQYF.

This chain joins TRBV27 and TRBJ2-1; maybe TRBD2 (7 bases). CDR1 MNHEY and CDR2 SMNVEV come from the germline V gene (reference sequence). The germline V and J ends were trimmed by 0 bases and 5 bases, with 23 bases remaining between them. This CDR3 spans 19 amino acids. This CDR3 is CASSLSGAPGGRRDNEQFF. The CDR3 nucleotides are TGTGCCAGCAGTTTATCGGGGGCCCCCGGGGGGCGGCGAGACAATGAGCAGTTCTTC.

With regard to this clone: The same CDR3 is also encoded by other DNA sequences in this sample. The chain has TRBV2 and TRBJ2-7; a possible D gene is TRBD2 (6 bases). The V gene's germline CDR1 is SNHLY and CDR2 FYNNEI. There are 15 residues in the CDR3. V lost 0 bases, J lost 0 bases, and 9 bases lay in between. This CDR3 reads CASSEAGGASYEQYF. CDR3 nucleotide sequence: TGTGCCAGCAGTGAAGCGGGCGGGGCCTCCTACGAGCAGTACTTC.

In DNA form, the CDR3 reads TGTGCCAGCAGTCGCGACAGGGGGCCTAATGAAAAACTGTTTTTT. Translation: CASSRDRGPNEKLFF. V gene TRBV6-6 combines with J gene TRBJ1-4; 10 bases fit TRBD1. Germline values: CDR1 MNHNY, CDR2 SVGAGI (reference sequence). The V segment lost 5 bases and the J segment 3 bases; nucleotides outside the gene matches: 3. This CDR3 region has 15 residues.